This TCR beta chain was sequenced for a study of shared clonotypes between healthy human individuals. Across the whole study: The study drew on a couple of women and a few men aged 18 to 49 as donors. A donor's plate count was three for CD4 naive and three for CD4 memory; CD8 naive had two and CD8 memory one.

Clones were sequenced by immunoSEQ multiplex PCR, and TCRdb holds only the in-frame ones, with some missing. The sample comprises approximately 2.4 million clones, about 94% of which are singletons, and 0.1% to 0.15% rests with the top ten. The CDR3 length is 13 residues. CDR1 and CDR2 from the germline V gene are LNHNV and YYDKDF (reference sequence). The V segment lost 11 bases and the J segment 1 base; nucleotides outside the gene matches: 7. The J gene is TRBJ1-1, the V gene TRBV15, with TRBD1 identical over 7 bases. Sample: naive CD4+ T cells sorted from blood. The subset denotes: CD45RA+ positively selected. This TCR was recovered from a man in his late teens or twenties in good health. The chain's CDR3 is CAVSRGTNTEAFF. DNA for the CDR3: TGTGCCGTATCCAGGGGGACGAACACTGAAGCTTTCTTT.